Presented here are 23 T cell receptor beta chains from one specimen sequenced in a study of metastatic and nonmetastatic thyroid tumors. TCRdb re-called the PCR reads via MiXCR. The table lists fewer than 12,000 clones, 25% to 35% of them singletons, with roughly a tenth in the top ten. All patients were treatment-naive before thyroid surgery. The sample taken for sequencing was tumor tissue. The source is a male donor with papillary thyroid cancer or a benign thyroid nodule (not recorded which). Some clones in this sample may be carry-over from other donors' samples.

This clone was found many times. The J gene is TRBJ2-3, the V gene TRBV5-8, with D possibly TRBD2 on 5 matching bases. V was trimmed by 3 bases and J by 3 bases, leaving 17 bases between them. The germline V gene has CDR1 SGHTS and CDR2 YDEGEE. The CDR3 has 16 amino acids. The CDR3 region has the DNA TGTGCCAGCAGCTCGGGAAGAGAGCTGCTAACAGATACGCAGTATTTT. It codes for CASSSGRELLTDTQYF.

There are a few counts of this clone. The chain joins TRBV7-8 to TRBJ1-5, with D uncertain. The CDR3 runs 12 residues. The germline CDR1 and CDR2 sequences are SGHVS and FQNEAQ. V was pared by 5 bases and J by 4 bases, with 6 bases between. The CDR3 region is CASSQPNQPQHF. The CDR3 DNA sequence: TGTGCCAGCAGCCAACCTAATCAGCCCCAGCATTTT.

The table lists this clone with many counts. The chain couples TRBV18 to TRBJ1-1; D is unresolved. This CDR3 is built from 14 residues. V lost 3 bases and J 1 base, leaving 9 bases between the germline ends. Looked up from germline, CDR1 is KGHSH and CDR2 is LQKENI. Written as DNA, the CDR3 is TGTGCCAGCTCACCGTCACGGGGGAACACTGAAGCTTTCTTT. Its protein product is CASSPSRGNTEAFF.

This clone was observed at least ten times. CDR3 nucleotide sequence: TGTGCCAGCAGTTACCGGGACCAAGAGACCCAGTACTTC. Residues: CASSYRDQETQYF. This chain connects TRBV6-2 or TRBV6-3 to TRBJ2-5; D uncertain. Germline V gene sequence: CDR1 MNHEY, CDR2 SVGEGT. V gave up 2 bases and J gave up 0 bases, with 4 bases separating them. The CDR3 length is 13 residues.

This clone was counted between two and nine times. One end of the junction does not line up with germline, which may come from a read error. The chain combines TRBV12-3 or TRBV12-4 with TRBJ1-2; D uncertain. This CDR3 has 12 residues. CDR3 DNA sequence: TGTGCCAGCAGTTTAGGAAACTTTGGCTACACCTTC. This encodes CASSLGNFGYTF.

The chain is built from TRBV4-1 and TRBJ2-7; D gene unclear. The germline V gene encodes CDR1 MGHRA and CDR2 YSYEKL. This CDR3 is 13 amino acids long. Trimming removed 1 base from V and 2 bases from J, with 6 bases in between. The CDR3 sequence is CASSQVMAYEQYF. The CDR3 DNA reads as TGCGCCAGCAGCCAAGTTATGGCCTACGAGCAGTACTTC.

This clone was observed once. The junction does not match germline at one end; this may be a read error. This chain connects TRBV7-3 to TRBJ2-2; D ambiguous. The CDR3 is 13 amino acids. Looked up from germline, CDR1 is SGHTA and CDR2 is FQGTGA. The DNA for the CDR3 is TGTGCCAGCAGCGGAATTGGCCCCGGTGAGCTGTTTTTT. Translating gives CASSGIGPGELFF. The entire variable domain, with the rest obtained from reference TRBV7-3 and TRBJ2-2, is as follows: GAGVSQTPSNKVTEKGKYVELRCDPISGHTALYWYRQSLGQGPEFLIYFQGTGAADDSGLPNDRFFAVRPEGSVSTLKIQRTERGDSAVYLCASSGIGPGELFFGEGSRLTVL.

This clone has just a few counts. V usage is TRBV28 and J usage is TRBJ2-3; the match to TRBD1 covers 7 bases. The V segment lost 9 bases and the J segment 4 bases; nucleotides outside the gene matches: 7. Germline V gene lookup returns CDR1 MDHEN and CDR2 SYDVKM. The CDR3 sequence is 13 residues long. The CDR3 DNA reads as TGTGCCAGTAGGGGGCGGGTTCCAGATACGCAGTATTTT. It yields the protein CASRGRVPDTQYF.

With regard to this clone: A read error is possible here, since a much larger clone lies one base away. The chain has TRBV7-7 and TRBJ2-3; a possible D gene is TRBD2 (5 bases). The CDR3 loop spans 13 amino acids. CDR1 SSHAT and CDR2 FNYEAQ come from the germline V gene (reference sequence). CDR3 DNA sequence: TGTGCTATCAGCTCCTCGGGAACAGATACGCAGTATTTT. It encodes CAISSSGTDTQYF.

The chain has TRBV12-3 or TRBV12-4 and TRBJ2-2, with TRBD1 matching over 9 bases. CDR3 size: 15 residues. The ends lost 6 bases at V and 4 bases at J; junction bases unmatched: 6. The CDR3 DNA follows: TGTGCCAGCAGAGGGGGACAGGGTGCCACCGGGGAGCTGTTTTTT. Its protein is CASRGGQGATGELFF.

Many counts were recorded for this clone. This rearrangement joins TRBV27 to TRBJ2-5; D could derive from TRBD1 or TRBD2 (6 bases each). Between the trimmed V and J ends, which lost 3 bases and 4 bases, there was a span of 15 bases. From germline, CDR1 is MNHEY and CDR2 SMNVEV (reference sequence). The CDR3 sequence is 15 residues long. This CDR3 is CASSLSRGRPETQYF. The CDR3 nucleotides read TGTGCCAGCAGTTTGAGTAGGGGGAGGCCAGAGACCCAGTACTTC.

About this clone: Mismatch with germline at one junction end may stem from a read error. The chain is built from TRBV6-2 or TRBV6-3 and TRBJ2-2; 8 bases map to TRBD2. The CDR3 is made up of 16 amino acids. The germline CDR1 and CDR2 sequences are MNHEY and SVGEGT. The CDR3 nucleotides read TGTGCCAGCAGTTACGATGAAGCGGGATGTAGCGGGGAGCCGTTTTTT. It is translated as CASSYDEAGCSGEPFF.

This clone was seen only a few times. The genes are TRBV19 and TRBJ2-6; 7 bases match TRBD1. Germline-derived CDR1 and CDR2 are LNHDA and SQIVND (reference sequence). CDR3 length equals 15 residues. The ends lost 6 bases at V and 2 bases at J; junction bases unmatched: 4. The CDR3 sequence: CASSPTGAGANVLTF. The DNA of the CDR3 is TGTGCCAGTAGCCCCACAGGGGCTGGGGCCAACGTCCTGACTTTC.

V usage is TRBV27 and J usage is TRBJ2-3, with unresolved D. Trimming removed 2 bases at V and 2 bases at J, with 5 bases between. Germline lookup yields CDR1 MNHEY and CDR2 SMNVEV (reference sequence). CDR3 length: 13 residues. The DNA for the CDR3 is TGTGCCAGCAGTTTAGGGTTCACAGATACGCAGTATTTT. Translated: CASSLGFTDTQYF.

In its sample, this clone ranks as medium-sized (0.01 to 0.1%). The chain joins TRBV6-1 to TRBJ2-7, with 7 bases that match TRBD1. Germline V CDR1 and CDR2: MNHNS, SASEGT. The CDR3 has 14 amino acids. With 5 bases clipped from V and 0 bases from J, the junction kept 4 bases outside the gene matches. CDR3: CASSQTGASYEQYV. The CDR3 region has the DNA TGTGCCAGCAGTCAAACAGGGGCCTCCTACGAGCAGTACGTC.

This chain links TRBV27 with TRBJ2-7, with TRBD1 as a possible D gene (6 bases). V lost 5 bases, J lost 9 bases, and 20 bases lay in between. Looked up from germline, CDR1 is MNHEY and CDR2 is SMNVEV (reference sequence). The CDR3 runs to 14 residues. As DNA, the CDR3 is TGTGCCAGCAGTCCCGCCGGTACAGGGTGGTTGCAGTACGTC. Protein sequence: CASSPAGTGWLQYV.

This clone was picked up a small number of times. The chain joins TRBV6-1 to TRBJ1-2; D is unclear. In germline, CDR1 is MNHNS, CDR2 SASEGT. This CDR3 region has 14 residues. Between the trimmed V and J ends, which lost 5 bases and 1 base, there was a span of 11 bases. The CDR3, as DNA: TGTGCCAGCAGTACACAGTGGGGTAACTATGGCTACACCTTC. This encodes CASSTQWGNYGYTF.

The chain employs TRBV9 and TRBJ1-1; TRBD1 is a possible D gene (6 bases). The CDR3 sequence is 16 residues long. Trimming left V 3 bases short and J 2 bases short, with 17 bases between. The germline CDR1 and CDR2 sequences are SGDLS and YYNGEE. CDR3 residues: CASSDARGSRNTEAFF. CDR3 sequence (DNA): TGTGCCAGCAGCGATGCCAGGGGATCACGTAACACTGAAGCTTTCTTT.

The chain combines TRBV20-1 with TRBJ2-1; 9 positions match TRBD2. The germline gives CDR1 DFQATT, CDR2 SNEGSKA (reference sequence). The CDR3 contains 16 residues. With 3 bases clipped from V and 3 bases from J, the junction kept 9 bases outside the gene matches. CDR3 DNA sequence: TGCAGTGCTAGGATTGCCAGCGGGAGGAGCTACAATGAGCAGTTCTTC. As protein: CSARIASGRSYNEQFF.

By share, this clone counts as medium-sized. The chain recombines TRBV5-5 with TRBJ2-5; D remains ambiguous. V lost 5 bases, J lost 14 bases, and 16 bases lay in between. CDR1 and CDR2 (germline): SGHKS, YYEKEE (reference sequence). This CDR3 has 11 amino acids. The CDR3 DNA follows: TGTGCCAGCAGGCTGCAAAGGAAGGAATACTTC. Translation gives CASRLQRKEYF.

This clone is medium-sized by share. The chain couples TRBV6-5 to TRBJ1-4, with a weak D call TRBD1 (5 bases). The CDR3 spans 17 residues. Germline V gives CDR1 MNHEY, CDR2 SVGAGI. Trimming removed 2 bases from V and 8 bases from J, with 21 bases in between. This CDR3 is CASSYGRDRRVGEKLFF. The CDR3 bases are TGTGCCAGCAGTTACGGCAGGGACCGCCGGGTTGGAGAAAAACTGTTTTTT.

This clone is medium-sized in the sample. V usage is TRBV10-1 and J usage is TRBJ1-1; 9 nucleotides agree with TRBD1. Trimming at V came to 6 bases and at J to 0 bases, leaving 8 bases not matched to a gene. The CDR3 contains 16 residues. Germline V gene data show CDR1 as WNHNN and CDR2 as SYGVQD (reference sequence). CDR3 in amino acids: CASRAGQGNVNTEAFF. The CDR3 bases are TGCGCCAGCAGAGCGGGACAGGGAAATGTGAACACTGAAGCTTTCTTT.

The rearrangement links TRBV2 to TRBJ2-5, with D unclear. The CDR3 is made up of 11 amino acids. With 3 bases removed from V and 4 bases from J, the gap between germline ends came to 3 bases. Germline loops: CDR1 SNHLY, CDR2 FYNNEI. The CDR3: CASSDRETQYF. CDR3 DNA: TGTGCCAGCAGTGACCGAGAGACCCAGTACTTC.